This is a list of T cell receptor beta chains from one sample in a study of identical twins. TCRdb passed the 5' RACE reads through MiXCR, listing each CDR3 protein once. The data show roughly 690,000 distinct CDR3 sequences, over 20% seen once. The same sample was also used in a study of T cells expressing NK-cell markers.

Sequenced: PBMCs. These TCRs come from a woman aged 18 to 35 in good health. CDR3s include the opening cysteine and the closing phenylalanine or tryptophan. D genes are given only for firm matches. Rows may omit the clone size; those that give it use once, few, many or a size class.

>.|TRBV6-5|TRBJ2-7|.
CASSYSLGSSYEQYF
TGTGCCAGCAGTTACTCACTAGGGAGCTCCTACGAGCAGTACTTC
>.|TRBV7-8|TRBJ2-5|many
CASSLARAGYKETQYF
TGTGCCAGCAGCTTAGCGCGCGCGGGTTACAAAGAGACCCAGTACTTC
>.|TRBV29-1|TRBJ2-7|.
CSVEDLGRVGEQYF
TGCAGCGTTGAAGATTTAGGGCGAGTGGGCGAGCAGTACTTC
>.|TRBV18|TRBJ2-7|few
CASSPQTDSYEQYF
TGTGCCAGCTCACCACAGACAGATTCCTACGAGCAGTACTTC
>TRBD2|TRBV13|TRBJ2-3|.
CASSPPGGGRTDTQYF
TGTGCCAGCAGCCCACCCGGGGGGGGACGCACAGATACGCAGTATTTT
>.|TRBV12-3/TRBV12-4|TRBJ1-5|few
CASSFGTQPQHF
TGTGCCAGCAGTTTCGGTACCCAGCCCCAGCATTTT
>.|TRBV7-2|TRBJ2-3|.
CASSLPWQRTDTQYF
TGTGCCAGCAGCTTACCGTGGCAGCGGACAGATACGCAGTATTTT
>.|TRBV7-7|TRBJ2-1|.
CASSPRVGGRSYNEQFF
TGTGCTAGCAGCCCCAGGGTCGGGGGGCGATCATACAATGAGCAGTTCTTC
>.|TRBV5-5|TRBJ2-1|.
CASSLVGRELF
TGTGCCAGCAGCTTGGTGGGCAGGGAGCTCTTC
>.|TRBV20-1|TRBJ2-1|few
CSAPKGINEQFF
TGCAGTGCTCCTAAGGGTATCAATGAGCAGTTCTTC
>.|TRBV6-5|TRBJ2-5|.
CASSYEGQPTGETQYF
TGTGCCAGCAGTTACGAAGGTCAGCCTACGGGAGAGACCCAGTACTTC
>TRBD2|TRBV27|TRBJ2-5|.
CASSRRQAGGPGETQYF
TGTGCCAGCAGTCGACGACAAGCGGGGGGGCCAGGAGAGACCCAGTACTTC
>.|TRBV29-1|TRBJ2-2|few
CSVRTGTGELFF
TGCAGCGTGCGAACAGGGACCGGGGAGCTGTTTTTT
>.|TRBV6-2/TRBV6-3|TRBJ2-1|.
CASSYRLGRVEQFF
TGTGCCAGCAGTTACCGTTTGGGTCGGGTAGAGCAGTTCTTC
>.|TRBV12-3/TRBV12-4|TRBJ2-7|.
CASSLNRHEVYF
TGTGCCAGCAGTTTAAACAGGCATGAGGTGTACTTC
>TRBD2|TRBV12-3/TRBV12-4|TRBJ2-1|.
CASSFLGLAGGEQFF
TGTGCCAGCAGTTTTCTAGGACTAGCGGGTGGTGAGCAGTTCTTC
>.|TRBV7-2|TRBJ2-7|.
CASSLATPYYEQYF
TGTGCCAGCAGCTTAGCTACCCCCTACTACGAGCAGTACTTC